This entry is about one T cell receptor beta chain. These data are taken from a study of Ad26.COV2.S vaccination and SARS-CoV-2 variants. For the study at large: Doses of Ad26.COV2.S were injected into muscle once or twice, 56 days apart.

Treatment meaning: some 20 received Ad26.COV2.S at low or high dose, single or two shots; roughly five received placebo; per-sample allocation not given. Day 63 after the first vaccine or placebo injection was the time point for sampling. An Ad26 vector expressing Wuhan-strain SARS-CoV-2 spike served as the vaccine. The table came from immunoSEQ multiplex PCR; TCRdb's copy has only in-frame clones and leaves some out. The repertoire holds roughly 240,000 clones, with around nine tenths as singletons. The receptor's source is a person between 18 and 65 years old who received the Ad26.COV2.S COVID-19 vaccine or a placebo. The material was peripheral blood, obtained in a trial of Ad26.COV2.S vaccine versus placebo.

In DNA form, the CDR3 reads TGTGCCAGCAGCGTAGAAGGGTCCTACGAGCAGTACTTC. It codes for CASSVEGSYEQYF. The chain carries TRBV9 and TRBJ2-7, with unresolved D. Deletions cut 0 bases from V and 1 base from J, with 5 bases between. The CDR3 extends over 13 amino acids. CDR1 SGDLS and CDR2 YYNGEE come from the germline V gene. Full variable domain (outside the CDR3, taken from reference TRBV9 and TRBJ2-7): DSGVTQTPKHLITATGQRVTLRCSPRSGDLSVYWYQQSLDQGLQFLIQYYNGEERAKGNILERFSAQQFPDLHSELNLSSLELGDSALYFCASSVEGSYEQYFGPGTRLTVT.